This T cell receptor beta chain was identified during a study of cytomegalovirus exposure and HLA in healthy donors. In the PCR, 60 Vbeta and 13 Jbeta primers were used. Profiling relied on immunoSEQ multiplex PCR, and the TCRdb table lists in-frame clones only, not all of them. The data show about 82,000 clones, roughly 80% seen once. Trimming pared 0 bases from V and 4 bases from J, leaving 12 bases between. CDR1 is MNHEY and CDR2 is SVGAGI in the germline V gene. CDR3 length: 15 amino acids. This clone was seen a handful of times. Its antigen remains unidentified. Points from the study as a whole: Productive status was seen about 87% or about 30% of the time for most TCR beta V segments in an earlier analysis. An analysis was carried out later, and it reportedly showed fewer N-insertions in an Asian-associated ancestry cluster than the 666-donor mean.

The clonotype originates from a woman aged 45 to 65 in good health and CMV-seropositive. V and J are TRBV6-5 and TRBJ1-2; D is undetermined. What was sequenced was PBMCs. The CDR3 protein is CASSYSETAFYGYTF. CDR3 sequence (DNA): TGTGCCAGCAGTTACTCGGAGACCGCTTTCTATGGCTACACCTTC.